This T cell receptor (beta chain) was obtained from a study of CD8 T cells in Susac syndrome. Reverse transcription used about 0.45 to 1 ug RNA and random hexamers. immunoSEQ multiplex PCR amplified TCR beta CDR3 across 54 Vbeta, 13 Jbeta. TCRdb itself ran the immunoSEQ multiplex PCR reads through MiXCR, one entry per CDR3 protein. The sample has 95,000 to 150,000 distinct CDR3 sequences; 85% to 95% are singletons. This clonotype was seen just once. What it binds is unknown. Broader study findings: In its TCR sequencing and HLA analysis, the study acknowledged that the number of individuals was relatively small. The number of Susac-specific public clones found was approximately 17 in total CD8+ repertoires and five in CD8+ TEMRA repertoires.

The CDR3 extends over 15 amino acids. V was pared by 2 bases and J by 3 bases, with 6 bases of the junction left unmatched. The germline gives CDR1 SEHNR, CDR2 FQNEAQ (reference sequence). Specimen: CD8+ T cells from PBMCs. V is TRBV7-9 and J is TRBJ2-7, with 8 bases lining up with TRBD1. This receptor was identified in a human donor with Susac syndrome. CDR3 coding DNA: TGTGCCAGCAGCTTATTAACAGGGGGTTTCTACGAGCAGTACTTC. Residues: CASSLLTGGFYEQYF.